Each of the 20 T cell receptor beta chains below was sequenced from the same sample in a study of T cells after yellow fever vaccination. Via MiXCR, TCRdb re-called the 5' RACE reads, giving one row per CDR3 protein. The table shows around 610,000 distinct CDR3 sequences, with approximately 13% occurring only once. The sequencing here drew on PBMCs, taken on the day of the yellow fever booster vaccination. The receptors here all came from a man aged 25-45 years who received the YFV17D yellow fever vaccine.

This clonotype came up a few times. The chain combines TRBV3-1 with TRBJ2-3; TRBD2 matches at 11 bases. Germline loops: CDR1 LGHDT, CDR2 YNNKEL (reference sequence). With V trimmed by 0 bases and J by 8 bases, 13 bases remained unmatched. This CDR3 spans 18 amino acids. For the CDR3, the DNA is TGTGCCAGCAGCCAAGAAAGGGTAGCGGGAGGGCCGCAAAGTACGCAGTATTTT. This sequence encodes CASSQERVAGGPQSTQYF.

This clonotype has more than one count but fewer than ten. The chain is built from TRBV5-1 and TRBJ1-6; D is unresolved. Germline CDR1 is SGHRS and CDR2 is YFSETQ. The CDR3 is 15 residues long. Trimming left V 5 bases short and J 3 bases short, with 12 bases between. CDR3 amino acids: CASRGVTDYNSPLHF. In DNA, the CDR3 is TGCGCCAGCAGGGGCGTAACAGACTATAATTCACCCCTCCACTTT.

This clonotype was detected only a few times. J is TRBJ1-5 and V is TRBV20-1; D not resolved. The CDR3 runs 12 residues. V was clipped by 2 bases and J by 5 bases, with 7 bases between them. CDR1 and CDR2 from the germline V gene are DFQATT and SNEGSKA (reference sequence). The CDR3 sequence is CSARRPDQPQHF. CDR3 in DNA: TGCAGTGCTAGACGCCCCGATCAGCCCCAGCATTTT.

In its sample, this clonotype was seen a few times. The J gene is TRBJ2-6, the V gene TRBV2; D not resolved. Germline V CDR1 and CDR2: SNHLY, FYNNEI. Trimming removed 7 bases from V and 0 bases from J, with 4 bases in between. This CDR3 region has 13 residues. Here the CDR3 DNA reads TGTGCCAGCACAGTCTCTGGGGCCAACGTCCTGACTTTC. Translating it yields CASTVSGANVLTF.

The chain carries TRBV20-1 and TRBJ2-3; D remains ambiguous. Trimming stripped 7 bases from V and 0 bases from J, with 11 bases between. The V gene's germline CDR1 is DFQATT and CDR2 SNEGSKA (reference sequence). This CDR3 region has 13 residues. The chain's CDR3 is CSGHVPSTDTQYF. DNA of the CDR3: TGCAGTGGACATGTCCCTAGCACAGATACGCAGTATTTT.

The table lists this clonotype with a few counts. CDR3 DNA: TGTGCCAGCAGCTTAGCGCCAGGGCTCTACGAGCAGTACTTC. Amino acids: CASSLAPGLYEQYF. V is TRBV7-9 and J is TRBJ2-7; TRBD1 is a possible D gene (5 bases). The CDR3 consists of 14 residues. From germline, CDR1 is SEHNR and CDR2 FQNEAQ (reference sequence). The germline V and J ends were trimmed by 0 bases and 3 bases, with 9 bases remaining between them.

The chain has TRBV6-5 and TRBJ1-2; D ambiguous. V lost 4 bases and J lost 1, with 16 bases in between. Germline lookup yields CDR1 MNHEY and CDR2 SVGAGI. The CDR3 loop spans 16 amino acids. CDR3 sequence: CASSSLTPAVNYGYTF. Written as DNA, the CDR3 is TGTGCCAGCAGTTCTCTAACCCCCGCGGTTAACTATGGCTACACCTTC.

This clonotype turned up a few times. The chain recombines TRBV11-2 with TRBJ2-3; TRBD2 matches 10 bases. Germline V gives CDR1 SGHAT, CDR2 FQNNGV. V trimming: 5 bases; J trimming: 0 bases; junction bases outside the gene matches: 14. The CDR3 spans 19 residues. CDR3 DNA sequence: TGTGCCAGCAGCCCCCCCGCCTCCCTAGCGGGAGTAAGCACAGATACGCAGTATTTT. As protein: CASSPPASLAGVSTDTQYF.

This rearrangement joins TRBV20-1 to TRBJ2-2; D perhaps matches TRBD1 (6 bases). Trimming took 3 bases from V and 4 from J, leaving 9 bases between them. Germline values: CDR1 DFQATT, CDR2 SNEGSKA (reference sequence). CDR3 length: 13 amino acids. This CDR3 reads CSARETGTGELFF. The CDR3 bases are TGCAGTGCTAGGGAGACAGGCACCGGGGAGCTGTTTTTT.

The table lists this clonotype with a few counts. The chain employs TRBV29-1 and TRBJ2-3; no reliable D call. Germline V gives CDR1 SQVTM, CDR2 ANQGSEA. Trimming left V 7 bases short and J 5 bases short, with 1 base between. The CDR3 has 8 amino acids. The CDR3 nucleotides read TGCAGCGGAGATACGCAGTATTTT. Amino acids: CSGDTQYF.

This clonotype occurred many times. V usage is TRBV18 and J usage is TRBJ2-7; D perhaps matches TRBD2 (5 bases). The V gene lost 0 bases and the J gene lost 5 bases, with 11 bases spanning the gap. The length of the CDR3 is 14 residues. Germline CDR1 is KGHSH and CDR2 is LQKENI. The CDR3 DNA reads TGTGCCAGCTCACCACCATTACGACTAAACGAGCAGTACTTC. Amino acids: CASSPPLRLNEQYF.

The sample holds a few counts of this clonotype. The V call is TRBV6-1, the J call TRBJ2-1; unclear D gene. Trimming removed 5 bases from V and 9 bases from J, with 14 bases in between. CDR3 length: 13 amino acids. Germline V gives CDR1 MNHNS, CDR2 SASEGT. This CDR3 is CASSSPSRVEQFF. CDR3 sequence (DNA): TGTGCCAGCAGTAGTCCCTCAAGAGTTGAGCAGTTCTTC.

In this sample, this clonotype turned up a few times. The chain links TRBV29-1 to TRBJ2-3; D call uncertain. The germline V gene encodes CDR1 SQVTM and CDR2 ANQGSEA. The ends were cut back, 0 bases at V and 6 bases at J, with 4 bases in the middle. The CDR3 is 11 residues long. The CDR3 sequence: CSVEDVDTQYF. CDR3 coding DNA: TGCAGCGTTGAAGACGTGGATACGCAGTATTTT.

The CDR3 protein is CASSFGRSGELFF. Written as DNA, the CDR3 is TGTGCCAGCAGCTTCGGACGCAGCGGGGAGCTGTTTTTT. The V gene is TRBV7-9, the J gene TRBJ2-2, with D unresolved. V lost 3 bases and J 7 bases, leaving 9 bases between the germline ends. CDR1 and CDR2 from the germline V gene are SEHNR and FQNEAQ (reference sequence). This CDR3 has 13 residues.

The chain is built from TRBV20-1 and TRBJ2-1; 7 nucleotides match TRBD2. V lost 3 bases, J lost 7 bases, and 9 bases stayed unmatched. This CDR3 region has 14 residues. CDR1 DFQATT and CDR2 SNEGSKA come from the germline V gene (reference sequence). The CDR3 spells CSASAGANFNEQFF. The CDR3 coding sequence is TGCAGTGCTAGTGCGGGAGCAAATTTTAATGAGCAGTTCTTC.

The CDR3 DNA reads TGTGCCAGCAGCTTGGCTGGCCAATGGGCTCACGAGCAGTACTTC. This gives the protein CASSLAGQWAHEQYF. V is TRBV5-6 and J is TRBJ2-7; no definite D call. V lost 0 bases and J lost 5, with 15 bases in between. This CDR3 region has 15 residues. Germline V gene data show CDR1 as SGHDT and CDR2 as YYEEEE.

The chain has TRBV5-1 and TRBJ2-1, with D possibly matching TRBD1 (5 bases). Germline V CDR1 and CDR2: SGHRS, YFSETQ. Trimming left V 6 bases short and J 8 bases short, with 18 bases between. The CDR3 consists of 14 residues. The CDR3 loop is CASKPGQGVDEQFF. In nucleotides, the CDR3 is TGCGCCAGCAAACCCGGGCAGGGTGTCGATGAGCAGTTCTTC.

This chain connects TRBV11-2 to TRBJ2-3, with unresolved D. In germline, CDR1 is SGHAT, CDR2 FQNNGV. Between the trimmed V and J ends, which lost 2 bases and 2 bases, there was a span of 8 bases. The CDR3 loop spans 14 amino acids. In nucleotides, the CDR3 is TGTGCCAGCAGCTTAAAACGCACCACAGATACGCAGTATTTT. Translated, it gives CASSLKRTTDTQYF.

This clonotype came up a few times. The chain couples TRBV3-1 to TRBJ1-3, with 7 bases lining up with TRBD1. J lost 4 bases, V lost 2 bases, and 2 bases had no gene match. This CDR3 is 14 amino acids long. The germline V gene encodes CDR1 LGHDT and CDR2 YNNKEL (reference sequence). The CDR3 here is CASSQTGVGNTIYF. The CDR3 nucleotides are TGTGCCAGCAGCCAAACAGGGGTAGGAAACACCATATATTTT.

This clonotype was observed a few times. The chain is built from TRBV7-9 and TRBJ2-7; 9 nucleotides agree with TRBD2. Germline assignment: CDR1 SEHNR and CDR2 FQNEAQ (reference sequence). This CDR3 has 16 residues. The V segment lost 1 base and the J segment 7 bases; nucleotides outside the gene matches: 11. The CDR3 DNA sequence: TGTGCCAGCAGCTTAGGGTTCGCGGGAGGGCCGAAAGAGCAGTACTTC. Translation: CASSLGFAGGPKEQYF.